One and the same sample provided the 23 T cell receptor beta chains below, sequenced in a study of identical twins. TCRdb re-analysed the 5' RACE reads in MiXCR, keeping a single row per CDR3 protein. Of 470,000 or so distinct CDR3 sequences in the sample, about 24% were seen once. The same data also went into a second study, on T cells expressing NK-cell markers.

Sequenced: CD4+ T cells sorted from blood. The receptors were gathered from a woman aged 18-29 years in good health.

This clonotype was seen more than once but under ten times. The chain recombines TRBV6-1 with TRBJ1-6; no clear D gene. The CDR3 consists of 14 residues. Between the trimmed V and J ends, which lost 1 base and 7 bases, there was a span of 8 bases. Germline lookup yields CDR1 MNHNS and CDR2 SASEGT. Written as DNA, the CDR3 is TGTGCCAGCAGTGAAGTGGGAAGGAATTCACCCCTCCACTTT. This codes for CASSEVGRNSPLHF.

V and J are TRBV20-1 and TRBJ2-7; a possible D gene is TRBD2 (5 bases). Germline V gene lookup returns CDR1 DFQATT and CDR2 SNEGSKA (reference sequence). The CDR3 covers 13 residues. Trimming left V 3 bases short and J 2 bases short, with 11 bases between. The CDR3: CSASYRLPYEQYF. The CDR3 coding sequence is TGCAGTGCTAGTTACAGACTACCCTACGAGCAGTACTTC.

This clonotype was observed a few times. The chain uses TRBV5-1 and TRBJ2-4, with 9 bases lining up with TRBD1. The trim removed 4 bases at V and 4 bases at J, leaving 3 bases unmatched. The CDR3 totals 14 residues. CDR1 is SGHRS and CDR2 is YFSETQ in the germline V gene. The CDR3 region is CASSVGQGKNIQYF. CDR3 nucleotides: TGCGCCAGCAGCGTGGGACAGGGAAAAAACATTCAGTACTTC.

This clonotype was found a few times. The chain is built from TRBV29-1 and TRBJ2-7, with unresolved D. Trimming removed 5 bases at V and 0 bases at J, with 11 bases between. Per germline, CDR1 SQVTM and CDR2 ANQGSEA. This CDR3 spans 13 amino acids. The CDR3 DNA is TGCAGCGTTCGGACGGATAGCTCCTACGAGCAGTACTTC. This gives the protein CSVRTDSSYEQYF.

J is TRBJ2-1 and V is TRBV21-1; no check of the table's D call, TRBD2, against the DNA was made. TRBV21-1 is labeled a pseudogene. The CDR3 is 13 amino acids. This CDR3 reads CAIERGPLYEQFF. The CDR3 region has the DNA TGTGCCATCGAGCGGGGACCCCTTTATGAGCAGTTCTTC.

The V and J genes are TRBV6-1 and TRBJ2-1; 7 bases fit TRBD2. Per germline, CDR1 MNHNS and CDR2 SASEGT. V shed 3 bases and J 9 bases; nucleotides not matched to a gene: 2. There are 12 residues in the CDR3. CDR3 residues: CASSDSGREQFF. The CDR3 DNA follows: TGTGCCAGCAGTGATAGCGGGCGTGAGCAGTTCTTC.

CDR3 nucleotide sequence: TGTGCCAGTAGGAAACAGGGGGCAAGCTACGAGCAGTACTTC. Its protein is CASRKQGASYEQYF. The V call is TRBV19, the J call TRBJ2-7, with 9 nucleotides matching TRBD1. Per germline, CDR1 LNHDA and CDR2 SQIVND (reference sequence). V lost 6 bases and J lost 3; bases outside the gene matches: 6. There are 14 residues in the CDR3.

V is TRBV11-3 and J is TRBJ2-6; maybe TRBD2 (5 bases). V lost 4 bases and J 4 bases, leaving 11 bases between the germline ends. The CDR3 is 15 amino acids. Germline V gene lookup returns CDR1 SGHNT and CDR2 YENEEA. This CDR3 is CASSSGRGGANVLTF. The CDR3 nucleotides are TGTGCCAGCAGCTCCGGCCGGGGAGGGGCCAACGTCCTGACTTTC.

Worth noting for this clonotype: A much larger clone lies one base from this, so it may be a read error. The chain joins TRBV6-1 to TRBJ2-1, with no clear D. The CDR3 is made up of 11 amino acids. The V end was cut by 6 bases, the J end by 5 bases, with 5 bases between. Germline V gene lookup returns CDR1 MNHNS and CDR2 SASEGT. The CDR3 reads CASRPDNEQFF. The CDR3 DNA is TGTGCCAGCAGGCCAGACAATGAGCAGTTCTTC.

The sample holds a few counts of this clonotype. The genes are TRBV12-3 or TRBV12-4 and TRBJ2-1; 13 bases align to TRBD2. The ends lost 4 bases at V and 10 bases at J; junction bases unmatched: 16. The CDR3 sequence is 18 residues long. In DNA, the CDR3 is TGTGCCAGCAGTTCCTATGCCCGGGGACTAGCGGGGTCGGGGGAGCAGTTCTTC. Its protein is CASSSYARGLAGSGEQFF.

This clonotype was observed a handful of times. The chain joins TRBV29-1 to TRBJ2-7, with 8 bases identical to TRBD2. The CDR3 contains 14 residues. In germline, CDR1 is SQVTM, CDR2 ANQGSEA. The junction had 7 bases not matched to a gene; V was cut back by 3 bases and J by 3 bases. Here the CDR3 DNA reads TGCAGCGTTGATAATAGCGGGGACCTCTACGAGCAGTACTTC. This sequence encodes CSVDNSGDLYEQYF.

This clonotype was seen only a few times. The chain recombines TRBV10-3 with TRBJ1-1; 12 bases map to TRBD1. V lost 11 bases, J lost 3 bases, and 10 bases stayed unmatched. The CDR3 has 15 amino acids. Germline V CDR1 and CDR2: ENHRY, SYGVKD. The CDR3 here is CASRGGQGADTEAFF. Here the CDR3 DNA reads TGTGCCTCACGAGGGGGACAGGGGGCGGACACTGAAGCTTTCTTT.

V usage is TRBV6-2 or TRBV6-3 and J usage is TRBJ2-2; D gene uncertain. Per the germline V gene, CDR1 is MNHEY and CDR2 is SVGEGT. With 2 bases removed from V and 6 bases from J, the gap between germline ends came to 1 base. This CDR3 is 11 amino acids long. The CDR3 DNA is TGTGCCAGCAGTTACGCCGGGGAGCTGTTTTTT. It encodes CASSYAGELFF.

This clonotype was observed a handful of times. The chain links TRBV20-1 to TRBJ2-1; possible D gene TRBD2, 6 bases. This CDR3 is 13 amino acids long. V lost 5 bases, J lost 6 bases, and 14 bases lay in between. Germline-derived CDR1 and CDR2 are DFQATT and SNEGSKA (reference sequence). CDR3 sequence reads: CSAGRDGGNEQFF. The DNA for the CDR3 is TGCAGTGCTGGGCGGGATGGGGGCAATGAGCAGTTCTTC.

Ten or more counts support this clonotype. V usage is TRBV5-1 and J usage is TRBJ1-1, with 9 bases aligning to TRBD1. With V trimmed by 3 bases and J by 5 bases, 8 bases remained unmatched. The CDR3 has 15 residues. Germline V lookup: CDR1 SGHRS, CDR2 YFSETQ. The CDR3 loop reads CASSSQTGGTTEAFF. DNA for the CDR3: TGCGCCAGCAGCTCACAAACAGGGGGCACAACTGAAGCTTTCTTT.

V is TRBV7-2 and J is TRBJ2-4; 12 nucleotides match TRBD1. CDR1 is SGHTA, CDR2 FQGNSA, per germline. The CDR3 extends over 13 amino acids. The junction had 8 bases not matched to a gene; V was cut back by 5 bases and J by 15 bases. CDR3 region: CASSPGTGGSMYF. The CDR3 nucleotides are TGTGCCAGCAGCCCGGGGACAGGGGGCTCGATGTACTTC.

The genes are TRBV20-1 and TRBJ2-1; the match to TRBD1 covers 7 bases. The V and J ends lost 5 bases and 0 bases, in that order; junction bases with no gene match: 13. There are 17 residues in the CDR3. Germline lookup yields CDR1 DFQATT and CDR2 SNEGSKA (reference sequence). CDR3 bases: TGCAGTGCTGGGGGACAGTCTAACCCTCGCTCCTACAATGAGCAGTTCTTC. Translating it yields CSAGGQSNPRSYNEQFF.

The chain employs TRBV20-1 and TRBJ2-5; the match to TRBD2 covers 12 bases. V lost 0 bases and J lost 11; bases outside the gene matches: 7. The CDR3 has 14 residues. Looked up from germline, CDR1 is DFQATT and CDR2 is SNEGSKA (reference sequence). The CDR3 is CSARDSLAGGRQYF. The DNA of the CDR3 is TGCAGTGCTAGAGATTCCCTAGCGGGGGGGCGTCAGTACTTC.

In this sample, this clonotype turned up a few times. The gene calls are TRBV29-1 and TRBJ1-2, with D possibly TRBD1 on 5 matching bases. The CDR3 has 11 residues. V gave up 7 bases and J gave up 2 bases, with 8 bases separating them. Germline V gives CDR1 SQVTM, CDR2 ANQGSEA. The CDR3 bases are TGCAGCGCGGAGGGGAACTATGGCTACACCTTC. Protein product: CSAEGNYGYTF. Together with reference TRBV29-1 and TRBJ1-2, the CDR3 gives the full variable domain: SAVISQKPSRDICQRGTSLTIQCQVDSQVTMMFWYRQQPGQSLTLIATANQGSEATYESGFVIDKFPISRPNLTFSTLTVSNMSPEDSSIYLCSAEGNYGYTFGSGTRLTVV.

This clonotype occurred a few times. The chain carries TRBV10-3 and TRBJ2-4; tentatively, D is TRBD2 (6 bases). Germline CDR1 is ENHRY and CDR2 is SYGVKD. This CDR3 has 15 residues. Between the trimmed V and J ends, which lost 8 bases and 9 bases, there was a span of 23 bases. The CDR3 spells CAIGDTGTAGSIQYF. The CDR3 DNA is TGTGCCATCGGGGATACCGGGACCGCGGGAAGCATTCAGTACTTC.

This clonotype came up a few times. The genes are TRBV20-1 and TRBJ2-2; tentatively, D is TRBD1 (6 bases). From germline, CDR1 is DFQATT and CDR2 SNEGSKA (reference sequence). Deletions cut 2 bases from V and 6 bases from J, with 13 bases between. CDR3 size: 14 residues. The DNA for the CDR3 is TGCAGTGCTAGAACCGACAGGAGCGCCGGGGAGCTGTTTTTT. It translates to CSARTDRSAGELFF.

This clonotype was counted a few times. The chain combines TRBV7-2 with TRBJ2-1; D possibly corresponds to TRBD2 (6 bases). Between the trimmed V and J ends, which lost 7 bases and 9 bases, there was a span of 16 bases. The CDR3 contains 13 residues. Germline CDR1 is SGHTA and CDR2 is FQGNSA. CDR3 sequence reads: CASISRREGEQFF. CDR3 coding DNA: TGTGCCAGCATTTCGCGGCGGGAAGGTGAGCAGTTCTTC.

The chain carries TRBV20-1 and TRBJ2-7; no reliable D call. Germline CDR1 is DFQATT and CDR2 is SNEGSKA (reference sequence). Trimming left V 3 bases short and J 6 bases short, with 9 bases between. The CDR3 extends over 11 amino acids. The CDR3 sequence: CSAREYLEQYF. Written as DNA, the CDR3 is TGCAGTGCTAGGGAGTATCTCGAGCAGTACTTC.